Included here is one T cell receptor (beta chain) sequence, with context. Antigen unknown. This entry comes from a study of cytomegalovirus exposure and HLA in healthy donors. Study-level points and caveats: Information on immune exposure was restricted to one variable (CMV serostatus). Later analysis showed most CMV-associated TCR beta chains appearing HLA-restricted. HLA allele associations emerged for about 18,000 TCR beta sequences in a later analysis, at 0.05 false discovery rate.

V lost 5 bases, J lost 5 bases, and 9 bases lay in between. CDR3 size: 13 residues. The germline gives CDR1 PRHDT, CDR2 FYEKMQ (reference sequence). PCR primers comprised 60 Vbeta and 13 Jbeta primers. The method was immunoSEQ multiplex PCR; TCRdb's version includes in-frame clones alone and lacks a portion of them. In the table there are some 200,000 clones, approximately 84% of which are singletons. Sequences were obtained from PBMCs. The sequence derives from a woman in her thirties or forties in good health and CMV-seronegative. The chain uses TRBV13 and TRBJ2-2; maybe TRBD2 (5 bases). CDR3 sequence reads: CASSEGVTGELFF. CDR3 DNA sequence: TGTGCCAGCAGCGAGGGAGTTACCGGGGAGCTGTTTTTT. Using reference TRBV13 and TRBJ2-2 for the parts outside the CDR3, the full variable domain is AAGVIQSPRHLIKEKRETATLKCYPIPRHDTVYWYQQGPGQDPQFLISFYEKMQSDKGSIPDRFSAQQFSDYHSELNMSSLELGDSALYFCASSEGVTGELFFGEGSRLTVL.